This TCR beta chain was captured in a study of monozygotic twins with inflammatory bowel disease. This CDR3 contains 15 residues. Per germline, CDR1 DFQATT and CDR2 SNEGSKA (reference sequence). As regards this clonotype: Its cognate antigen is unknown.

General study findings and limits: Clonotype overlap with others was lower in IBD patients than in healthy twins, a difference that was greatest with disease activity.

Eight separate reactions per sample served to make cDNA. Each CDR3 protein gets one entry in TCRdb, which reprocessed the 5' RACE reads and gives no DNA. This sample's clone table lists approximately 400,000 distinct CDR3 sequences. The source of this sequence is a human donor with ulcerative colitis or Crohn's disease, or a healthy co-twin of an affected twin (not recorded which). The J gene is TRBJ2-7, the V gene TRBV20-1; lacking DNA, the TRBD1 call made by TCRdb goes unchecked. The sequenced sample was blood. Here the CDR3 reads CSASSGGGGTYEQYF.